These 5 T cell receptor beta chains originate from one sample sequenced in a study of CD8+CD57+ T cells in acquired aplastic anemia. Genomic DNA provided the template from which TCR beta VDJ and CDR3 profiles were obtained. TCRdb independently ran MiXCR on the reads; one entry per CDR3 protein. The sample lists 150,000 to 200,000 distinct CDR3 sequences; 55% to 70% were seen once. The sequencing input was sorted CD4+, CD8+, or CD8+CD57+ T cells (not recorded which) from PBMCs. The receptors derive from a human donor with severe aplastic anemia or a healthy control (not recorded which).

The CDR3 DNA is TGTGCCAGCAGTGATGAGAATTCACCCCTCCACTTT. Translation: CASSDENSPLHF. V and J are TRBV2 and TRBJ1-6; D is ambiguous. The CDR3 runs 12 residues. The V and J ends lost 3 bases and 7 bases respectively, with 4 bases between them. Germline V lookup: CDR1 SNHLY, CDR2 FYNNEI.

The rearrangement links TRBV7-6 to TRBJ1-1; D is uncertain. This CDR3 has 13 amino acids. CDR1 is SGHVS and CDR2 is FNYEAQ in the germline V gene. V was shortened by 1 base and J by 0 bases, with 3 bases between the two germline ends. Written as DNA, the CDR3 is TGTGCCAGCAGCTTAGGGATGAACACTGAAGCTTTCTTT. Its translation is CASSLGMNTEAFF. Variable domain in full (rest from reference TRBV7-6 and TRBJ1-1): GAGVSQSPRYKVTKRGQDVALRCDPISGHVSLYWYRQALGQGPEFLTYFNYEAQQDKSGLPNDRFSAERPEGSISTLTIQRTEQRDSAMYRCASSLGMNTEAFFGQGTRLTVV.

About this clonotype: A much more abundant neighbour one base away suggests this may be a read error. The chain links TRBV9 to TRBJ2-2, with TRBD2 matching over 9 bases. This CDR3 comprises 16 residues. Germline V gene sequence: CDR1 SGDLS, CDR2 YYNGEE. This CDR3 is CASSQDRLAGTGELSF. The CDR3 DNA sequence: TGCGCCAGCAGCCAAGACCGGCTAGCGGGGACCGGGGAGCTGTCTTTT.

This clonotype was counted many times. V gene TRBV6-5 combines with J gene TRBJ2-7, with 12 bases aligning to TRBD1. V lost 5 bases, J lost 6 bases, and 5 bases stayed unmatched. Germline lookup yields CDR1 MNHEY and CDR2 SVGAGI. CDR3 length: 14 residues. For the CDR3, the DNA is TGTGCCAGCAGTCTTGGGACAGGGGGCAGCGAGCAGTACTTC. It yields the protein CASSLGTGGSEQYF.

The chain has TRBV2 and TRBJ1-5; TRBD1 matches 8 bases. CDR1 is SNHLY, CDR2 FYNNEI, per germline. This CDR3 has 15 residues. Trimming cost V 7 bases and J 2 bases; bases outside gene matches: 7. The CDR3 DNA follows: TGTGCCAGCACCCTGGACAGGGCGGGCAATCAGCCCCAGCATTTT. Its protein product is CASTLDRAGNQPQHF.